The clone carrying this TCR beta chain was seen a few times. Its antigen is still unknown. The CDR3 spans 17 residues. The junction had 10 bases not matched to a gene; V was cut back by 3 bases and J by 2 bases. Germline CDR1 LGHNT, CDR2 FRNRAP. These data are taken from a study of T cell repertoires in cytomegalovirus infection. TCRdb recomputed calls from the reads with MiXCR, one row per CDR3 protein. This table has some 700,000 distinct CDR3 sequences, 33% appearing once. This clonotype was obtained from a human donor in good health (CMV status not recorded). Some clones in this sample may be carry-over from other donors' samples. J is TRBJ2-3 and V is TRBV12-5, with TRBD1 matching 8 bases. This specimen was cultured PBMCs, taken from culture after CMV antigen stimulation. The CDR3 region is CASGFSTGQGLTDTQYF. The DNA of the CDR3 is TGTGCTAGTGGTTTCTCGACCGGACAGGGACTCACAGATACGCAGTATTTT.